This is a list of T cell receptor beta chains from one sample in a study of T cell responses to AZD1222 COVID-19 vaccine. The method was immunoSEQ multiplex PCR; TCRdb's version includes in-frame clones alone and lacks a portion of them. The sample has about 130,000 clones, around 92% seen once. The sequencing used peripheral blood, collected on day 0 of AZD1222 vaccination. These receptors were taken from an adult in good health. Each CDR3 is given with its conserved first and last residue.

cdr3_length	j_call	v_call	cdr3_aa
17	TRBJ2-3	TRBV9	CASSVGSDSGLQNDKYF
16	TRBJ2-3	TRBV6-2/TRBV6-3	CASSYSAQVFTDTQYF
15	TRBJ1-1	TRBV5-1	CASSSETGTNTEAFF
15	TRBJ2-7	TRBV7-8	CASSPLAVSSYEQYF
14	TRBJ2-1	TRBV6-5	CASSSTSVGGGQFF
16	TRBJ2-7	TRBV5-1	CASSWILAGEYYEQYF
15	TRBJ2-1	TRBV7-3	CASSLKLGGVGEQFF
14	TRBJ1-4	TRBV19	CASSVFTTNEKLFF
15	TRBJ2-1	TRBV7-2	CASRPPGDFLNEQFF
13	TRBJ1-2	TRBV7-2	CASSLWGQGGYTF
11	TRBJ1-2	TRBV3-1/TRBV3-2	CASQGWYGYTF
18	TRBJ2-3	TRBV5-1	CASSSDYGSPSHTDTQYF
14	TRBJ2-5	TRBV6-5	CASSYFADQETQYF
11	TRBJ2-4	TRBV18	CASSPDHIQYF
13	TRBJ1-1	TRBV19	CASSQTADEVAFF
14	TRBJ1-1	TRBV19	CASSIAGAHTEAFF
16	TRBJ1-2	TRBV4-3	CASSQDGTGINYGYTF
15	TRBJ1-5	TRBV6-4	CASSPENRFGQPQHF
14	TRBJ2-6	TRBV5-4	CASSWALQGNVLTF
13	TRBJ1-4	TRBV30	CAWDGGTFEKLFF
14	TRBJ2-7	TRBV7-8	CASSSRPGVYEQYF
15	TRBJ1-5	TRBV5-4	CASSPEGTIPTPQHF
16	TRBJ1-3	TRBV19	CASSIIGTVSGNTIYF
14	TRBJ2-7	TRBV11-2	CASSLGLSTYEQYF
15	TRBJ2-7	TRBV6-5	CASIRTTPGSYEQYF
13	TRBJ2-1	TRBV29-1	CSVGSGIYNEQFF
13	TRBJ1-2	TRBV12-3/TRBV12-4	CASSLFVLGGYTF
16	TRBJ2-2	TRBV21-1	CASSKFGQGTVGELFF
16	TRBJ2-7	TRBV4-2	CASSQEADISSYEQYF
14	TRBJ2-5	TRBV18	CASSLLGGEETQYF
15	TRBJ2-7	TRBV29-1	CSVELADRGRNEQYF
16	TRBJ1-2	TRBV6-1	CASSDLGTGGSYGYTF
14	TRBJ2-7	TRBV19	CASSPPESTYEQYF
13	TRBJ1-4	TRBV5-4	CASSDTDTKKLFF
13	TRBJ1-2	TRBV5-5	CASSLAEEYGYTF
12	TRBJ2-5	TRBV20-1	CSASQGQETQYF
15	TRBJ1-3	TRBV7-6	CASSLGQGAGNTIYF
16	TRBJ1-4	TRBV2	CASSRGLMGENEKLFF
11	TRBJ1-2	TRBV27	CASSLRGHYTF
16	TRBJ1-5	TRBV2	CASSEGQEGSNQPQHF
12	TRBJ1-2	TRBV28	CASSSSGGGYTF
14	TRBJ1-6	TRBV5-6	CASSKTGGDSPLHF
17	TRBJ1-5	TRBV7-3	CATALGQGILSNQPQHF
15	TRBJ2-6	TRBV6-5	CASSYGISGANVLTF
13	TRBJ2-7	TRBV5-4	CASSSDSSYEQYF
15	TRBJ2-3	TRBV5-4	CASSPGAGSTDTQYF
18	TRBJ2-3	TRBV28	CASSFSLAGGLNTDTQYF
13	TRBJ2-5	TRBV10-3	CAMSAGPQETQYF
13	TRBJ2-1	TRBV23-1	CASSRTGGSEQFF
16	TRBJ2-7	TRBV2	CASSVDGRTGSYEQYF
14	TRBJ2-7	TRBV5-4	CASSGSRLAFEQYF
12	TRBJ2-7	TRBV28	CASTGPRREQYF
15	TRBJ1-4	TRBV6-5	CASSYSRGTNEKLFF